These 29 T cell receptor beta chains share one sample of origin, sequenced in a study of cytomegalovirus exposure and HLA in healthy donors. PCR was performed using 60 Vbeta and 13 Jbeta primers. Some clones are missing from TCRdb's copy, which holds only in-frame ones; the method was immunoSEQ multiplex PCR. Altogether 120,000 or so clones are present, around 73% being singletons, with the ten largest covering under 13%. Sequenced input: PBMCs. These receptors originate from a young man in good health and CMV-seropositive.

The gene calls are TRBV30 and TRBJ2-7, with TRBD1 matching over 11 bases. The CDR3 covers 17 residues. Germline V lookup: CDR1 GTSNPN, CDR2 SVGIG (reference sequence). Germline trimming cut 2 bases from V and 5 bases from J; bases unmatched to any gene: 14. CDR3 bases: TGTGCCTGGAGTCCCTTTGATGGACAGGGGGCCCTCCACGAGCAGTACTTC. The encoded protein is CAWSPFDGQGALHEQYF.

This rearrangement joins TRBV5-6 to TRBJ2-1; 7 bases fit TRBD2. CDR1 is SGHDT, CDR2 YYEEEE, per germline. This CDR3 contains 16 residues. Unmatched junction bases numbered 10, after V lost 3 bases and J lost 4 bases. The chain's CDR3 is CASSSRKRDRYNEQFF. CDR3 nucleotides: TGTGCCAGCAGCTCGCGGAAGCGGGATCGTTACAATGAGCAGTTCTTC.

This rearrangement joins TRBV5-1 to TRBJ1-5, with D hard to call. CDR1 SGHRS and CDR2 YFSETQ come from the germline V gene. Trimming took off 0 bases at V and 1 base at J, with 11 bases between the two ends. CDR3 length equals 16 residues. In DNA, the CDR3 is TGCGCCAGCAGCTTGGGCCCGTCCGGGAGCAATCAGCCCCAGCATTTT. Protein sequence: CASSLGPSGSNQPQHF.

This sequence joins TRBV27 and TRBJ1-4; TRBD1 agrees at 9 bases. The CDR3 sequence is 15 residues long. V shed 5 bases, J shed 5 bases, and the junction held 6 bases outside the gene matches. CDR1 and CDR2 (germline): MNHEY, SMNVEV (reference sequence). The CDR3 here is CASSQTGTGNEKLFF. For the CDR3, the DNA is TGTGCCAGCAGTCAAACCGGGACAGGGAATGAAAAACTGTTTTTT.

The rearrangement links TRBV29-1 to TRBJ1-3, with no clear D. V lost 0 bases and J lost 0, with 15 bases in between. There are 17 residues in the CDR3. Looked up from germline, CDR1 is SQVTM and CDR2 is ANQGSEA. The CDR3, as DNA: TGCAGCGTTGAAGATCACTTCCCGGGAGGCTCTGGAAACACCATATATTTT. The encoded protein is CSVEDHFPGGSGNTIYF.

The chain joins TRBV7-8 to TRBJ2-6, with a possible D match to TRBD2 (7 bases). The CDR3 totals 17 residues. CDR1 and CDR2 from the germline V gene are SGHVS and FQNEAQ. V lost 2 bases and J lost 0, with 11 bases in between. CDR3 in DNA: TGTGCCAGCAGCTTAAGAGGGGGGGGCTCTGGGGCCAACGTCCTGACTTTC. It encodes CASSLRGGGSGANVLTF. The complete variable domain, with remaining parts taken from reference TRBV7-8 and TRBJ2-6, reads GAGVSQSPRYKVAKRGQDVALRCDPISGHVSLFWYQQALGQGPEFLTYFQNEAQLDKSGLPSDRFFAERPEGSVSTLKIQRTQQEDSAVYLCASSLRGGGSGANVLTFGAGSRLTVL.

V and J are TRBV11-3 and TRBJ2-7; perhaps TRBD2 as D (7 bases). V lost 8 bases to trimming and J lost 7 bases, with 15 bases between them. The CDR3 spans 12 residues. Germline V CDR1 and CDR2: SGHNT, YENEEA. This CDR3 is CASAEGGWEQYF. The CDR3 DNA reads TGTGCCAGCGCCGAGGGGGGGTGGGAGCAGTACTTC.

This clone was detected a few times. V usage is TRBV30 and J usage is TRBJ1-3, with 7 nucleotides matching TRBD1. Germline V gene sequence: CDR1 GTSNPN, CDR2 SVGIG (reference sequence). The CDR3 length is 13 residues. With 5 bases clipped from V and 4 bases from J, the junction kept 5 bases outside the gene matches. The CDR3 DNA reads as TGTGCCTGGGTACACAGGGGAGGAAACACCATATATTTT. Translating it yields CAWVHRGGNTIYF.

The genes are TRBV6-1 and TRBJ1-3; 11 bases are shared with TRBD1. The CDR3 has 13 amino acids. Germline CDR1 and CDR2: MNHNS and SASEGT. The V and J ends lost 7 bases and 7 bases, in that order; junction bases with no gene match: 3. Here the CDR3 DNA reads TGTGCCAGCACCGGGACAGGGGGGAACACCATATATTTT. It specifies CASTGTGGNTIYF.

This clone showed up just a few times. The genes are TRBV7-9 and TRBJ2-2; D is perhaps TRBD2 (6 bases). This CDR3 has 15 residues. Germline CDR1 reads SEHNR; CDR2 reads FQNEAQ (reference sequence). Between the trimmed V and J ends, which lost 5 bases and 2 bases, there was a span of 12 bases. The CDR3 loop is CASSPQEGNTGELFF. CDR3 sequence (DNA): TGTGCCAGCAGCCCTCAGGAGGGAAACACCGGGGAGCTGTTTTTT. Complete variable domain (other parts from reference TRBV7-9 and TRBJ2-2): DTGVSQNPRHKITKRGQNVTFRCDPISEHNRLYWYRQTLGQGPEFLTYFQNEAQLEKSRLLSDRFSAERPKGSFSTLEIQRTEQGDSAMYLCASSPQEGNTGELFFGEGSRLTVL.

The V and J genes are TRBV18 and TRBJ1-4; TRBD1 matches at 9 bases. V lost 1 base, J lost 6 bases, and 6 bases stayed unmatched. This CDR3 is 16 amino acids long. Germline CDR1 and CDR2: KGHSH and LQKENI. The CDR3 sequence is CASSPQTGGADEKLFF. DNA of the CDR3: TGTGCCAGCTCACCACAAACAGGGGGCGCCGATGAAAAACTGTTTTTT. The full variable domain, completed using reference TRBV18 and TRBJ1-4, is NAGVMQNPRHLVRRRGQEARLRCSPMKGHSHVYWYRQLPEEGLKFMVYLQKENIIDESGMPKERFSAEFPKEGPSILRIQQVVRGDSAAYFCASSPQTGGADEKLFFGSGTQLSVL.

The rearrangement uses TRBV11-1 and TRBJ2-7; a possible D gene is TRBD1 (6 bases). Germline CDR1 reads SGHAT; CDR2 reads FQDESV (reference sequence). The CDR3 is made up of 14 amino acids. The V gene lost 4 bases and the J gene lost 4 bases, with 14 bases spanning the gap. The CDR3 region is CASSSLAGEYEQYF. CDR3 DNA: TGTGCCAGCAGCTCTTTGGCAGGGGAGTACGAGCAGTACTTC.

DNA for the CDR3: TGTGCCAGCTCACCACCTCTTCTAGCGGGAACCAATGAGCAGTTCTTC. This encodes CASSPPLLAGTNEQFF. The V and J genes are TRBV18 and TRBJ2-1, with 9 nucleotides matching TRBD2. With 0 bases clipped from V and 6 bases from J, the junction kept 6 bases outside the gene matches. CDR1 is KGHSH and CDR2 is LQKENI in the germline V gene. The CDR3 is 16 amino acids. Together with reference TRBV18 and TRBJ2-1, the CDR3 gives the full variable domain: NAGVMQNPRHLVRRRGQEARLRCSPMKGHSHVYWYRQLPEEGLKFMVYLQKENIIDESGMPKERFSAEFPKEGPSILRIQQVVRGDSAAYFCASSPPLLAGTNEQFFGPGTRLTVL.

The chain joins TRBV5-5 to TRBJ2-7, with D maybe TRBD1 (6 bases). CDR3 size: 14 residues. From germline, CDR1 is SGHKS and CDR2 YYEKEE (reference sequence). Trimming pared 1 base from V and 4 bases from J, leaving 12 bases between. As DNA, the CDR3 is TGTGCCAGCAGCTTGACAGTGCAGGGGTACGAGCAGTACTTC. Its protein product is CASSLTVQGYEQYF.

The chain links TRBV4-3 to TRBJ2-6, with TRBD1 identical over 7 bases. The junction had 9 bases not matched to a gene; V was cut back by 3 bases and J by 7 bases. Germline assignment: CDR1 LGHNA and CDR2 YSLEER. The CDR3 length is 16 residues. CDR3 sequence reads: CASSHQLQGSANVLTF. CDR3 coding DNA: TGCGCCAGCAGCCATCAATTACAGGGGTCCGCCAACGTCCTGACTTTC.

The chain uses TRBV19 and TRBJ2-2; TRBD1 agrees at 7 bases. This CDR3 region has 17 residues. Trimming removed 1 base from V and 2 bases from J; junction bases left unmatched: 7. Per germline, CDR1 LNHDA and CDR2 SQIVND (reference sequence). Here the CDR3 reads CASSIGRQGGNTGELFF. DNA for the CDR3: TGTGCCAGTAGTATAGGCCGGCAAGGGGGCAACACCGGGGAGCTGTTTTTT.

With regard to this clone: A read error may produce the germline difference seen at one junction end. This chain joins TRBV7-7 and TRBJ2-2; D may be TRBD2 (7 bases). This CDR3 region has 16 residues. Germline lookup yields CDR1 SSHAT and CDR2 FNYEAQ (reference sequence). CDR3 nucleotide sequence: TGTGCTAGCAGCTTATTGAGGGGGGGGAACACCGGGGAGCTGTTTTTT. It is translated as CASSLLRGGNTGELFF.

The CDR3 here is CASSSGTGEGGNTEAFF. The CDR3 nucleotides read TGTGCCAGCAGCTCCGGGACAGGGGAGGGGGGGAACACTGAAGCTTTCTTT. V gene TRBV27 combines with J gene TRBJ1-1, with 10 bases matching TRBD1. Per germline, CDR1 MNHEY and CDR2 SMNVEV (reference sequence). Trimming took 6 bases from V and 1 from J; bases not matched to a gene: 11. The CDR3 has 17 residues.

Comments on this clone: At one end the junction does not follow the germline gene, possibly because of a read error. The chain joins TRBV7-9 to TRBJ1-2; 7 bases match TRBD1. The CDR3 covers 16 residues. The germline V gene encodes CDR1 SEHNR and CDR2 FQNEAQ (reference sequence). CDR3 sequence: CSSSPWVRDRERGYTF. The CDR3 bases are TGTTCCAGCAGCCCATGGGTGCGCGACAGGGAGCGTGGCTACACCTTC. The full variable domain, completed using reference TRBV7-9 and TRBJ1-2, is DTGVSQNPRHKITKRGQNVTFRCDPISEHNRLYWYRQTLGQGPEFLTYFQNEAQLEKSRLLSDRFSAERPKGSFSTLEIQRTEQGDSAMYLCSSSPWVRDRERGYTFGSGTRLTVV.

This chain connects TRBV19 to TRBJ2-7, with D possibly being TRBD2 (6 bases). V lost 4 bases, J lost 3 bases, and 19 bases lay in between. Per the germline V gene, CDR1 is LNHDA and CDR2 is SQIVND (reference sequence). The CDR3 covers 16 residues. CDR3 in DNA: TGTGCCAGTAGTACTGGACCCGGGACTCTACGCTACGAGCAGTACTTC. It specifies CASSTGPGTLRYEQYF.

This chain joins TRBV5-8 and TRBJ2-3, with D possibly TRBD1 on 6 matching bases. Germline V gives CDR1 SGHTS, CDR2 YDEGEE. The CDR3 is 13 amino acids. V was trimmed by 2 bases and J by 5 bases, leaving 9 bases between them. CDR3 DNA sequence: TGTGCCAGCAGCTTAAAGGGGGTAGATACGCAGTATTTT. This codes for CASSLKGVDTQYF.

This chain connects TRBV4-1 to TRBJ2-3; 8 bases are a match to TRBD2. The CDR3 is 18 amino acids. Germline CDR1 and CDR2: MGHRA and YSYEKL. V was pared by 3 bases and J by 0 bases, with 11 bases of the junction left unmatched. The CDR3 here is CASSHPRGGTDSTDTQYF. CDR3 sequence (DNA): TGCGCCAGCAGCCACCCCCGGGGGGGAACGGACAGCACAGATACGCAGTATTTT.

The genes are TRBV27 and TRBJ2-7; D ambiguous. The length of the CDR3 is 13 residues. Trimming took off 3 bases at V and 6 bases at J, with 12 bases between the two ends. In germline, CDR1 is MNHEY, CDR2 SMNVEV (reference sequence). CDR3 protein: CASSFARFGEQYF. The DNA of the CDR3 is TGTGCCAGCAGTTTTGCCAGGTTTGGCGAGCAGTACTTC.

The chain uses TRBV11-2 and TRBJ2-3; no firm D call. Germline CDR1 reads SGHAT; CDR2 reads FQNNGV. The CDR3 runs to 13 residues. Trimming shortened V by 4 bases and J by 7 bases, and 12 bases separated the two germline ends. The CDR3 DNA reads as TGTGCCAGCAGCTCATTTGGAGCCAATACGCAGTATTTT. Its translation is CASSSFGANTQYF.

Only one count was recorded for this clone. The J gene is TRBJ1-1, the V gene TRBV7-8, with unresolved D. This CDR3 is 14 amino acids long. Trimming took 3 bases from V and 0 from J, leaving 8 bases between them. The germline V gene has CDR1 SGHVS and CDR2 FQNEAQ. CDR3 nucleotide sequence: TGTGCCAGCAGCTTTAGTTTGGTGAACACTGAAGCTTTCTTT. It translates to CASSFSLVNTEAFF. The full variable domain, completed using reference TRBV7-8 and TRBJ1-1, is GAGVSQSPRYKVAKRGQDVALRCDPISGHVSLFWYQQALGQGPEFLTYFQNEAQLDKSGLPSDRFFAERPEGSVSTLKIQRTQQEDSAVYLCASSFSLVNTEAFFGQGTRLTVV.

The V and J genes are TRBV4-1 and TRBJ2-7; the D gene is possibly TRBD2 (6 bases). The germline V gene encodes CDR1 MGHRA and CDR2 YSYEKL. The V and J ends lost 5 bases and 0 bases respectively, with 23 bases between them. The CDR3 loop spans 18 amino acids. The CDR3 nucleotides read TGCGCCAGCAGCTACCGGGAGTCCAGATTCGGGGTCTCCTACGAGCAGTACTTC. Its translation: CASSYRESRFGVSYEQYF.

V gene TRBV19 combines with J gene TRBJ1-2; D uncertain. Germline V gene data show CDR1 as LNHDA and CDR2 as SQIVND (reference sequence). This CDR3 spans 14 amino acids. Trimming pared 3 bases from V and 6 bases from J, leaving 14 bases between. The CDR3 nucleotides read TGTGCCAGTAGTATGGTCCCCCGAACAGATGGCTACACCTTC. Amino acid sequence: CASSMVPRTDGYTF.

V usage is TRBV6-6 and J usage is TRBJ1-1, with D tentatively TRBD1 (5 bases). Trimming shortened V by 6 bases and J by 3 bases, and 11 bases separated the two germline ends. CDR3 size: 13 residues. Per germline, CDR1 MNHNY and CDR2 SVGAGI (reference sequence). CDR3: CASSQVQDTEAFF. CDR3 in DNA: TGTGCCAGCAGCCAAGTACAGGACACTGAAGCTTTCTTT.

The chain is built from TRBV5-1 and TRBJ1-2; 11 positions match TRBD1. J gave up 8 bases and V 3 bases, and 9 bases lay outside the gene matches. This CDR3 region has 15 residues. The V gene's germline CDR1 is SGHRS and CDR2 YFSETQ. For the CDR3, the DNA is TGCGCCAGCAGCTCCCCGGACAGGGGGCTATACGGCTACACCTTC. As protein: CASSSPDRGLYGYTF.